Shown below are 17 T cell receptor beta chains from a single sample sequenced in a study of T-cell memory formation after mild COVID-19. TCRdb re-called the 5' RACE reads through MiXCR, storing one row per CDR3 protein. The sample carries about half a million distinct CDR3 sequences, roughly 18% recorded once. Material for sequencing was PBMCs or a T cell subset sorted from them (not recorded which). These receptors all stem from an adult woman who had mild COVID-19 (a few samples of this study predate the infection). Cell type and time point are not known.

This clonotype has only a few counts. The chain has TRBV12-3 or TRBV12-4 and TRBJ1-4; no definite D call. The CDR3 covers 14 residues. V lost 3 bases to trimming and J lost 5 bases, with 10 bases between them. CDR3 DNA: TGTGCCAGCAGTTTGTTCAGGAGCAATGAAAAACTGTTTTTT. Its translation: CASSLFRSNEKLFF.

The chain has TRBV2 and TRBJ1-2; D might be TRBD1 (5 bases). The V gene lost 6 bases and the J gene lost 4 bases, with 12 bases spanning the gap. The V gene's germline CDR1 is SNHLY and CDR2 FYNNEI. The CDR3 extends over 13 amino acids. The CDR3 coding sequence is TGTGCCAGCAGGAAAGGGGAGAGCTATGGCTACACCTTC. Amino acid sequence: CASRKGESYGYTF.

This chain joins TRBV2 and TRBJ2-5; D uncertain. The germline gives CDR1 SNHLY, CDR2 FYNNEI. V lost 8 bases and J lost 5, with 12 bases in between. This CDR3 spans 12 amino acids. This CDR3 reads CASRAETETQYF. CDR3 DNA: TGTGCCAGCCGCGCCGAGACTGAGACCCAGTACTTC.

This clonotype has only one observation. The rearrangement joins TRBV9 to TRBJ2-3, with 10 nucleotides matching TRBD2. This CDR3 region has 18 residues. The germline V gene encodes CDR1 SGDLS and CDR2 YYNGEE. With V trimmed by 1 base and J by 3 bases, 11 bases remained unmatched. CDR3 region: CASSVLLAGVSETDTQYF. The CDR3 nucleotides are TGTGCCAGCAGCGTATTGCTAGCGGGAGTTTCCGAGACAGATACGCAGTATTTT.

CDR3 amino acids: CASSAGDRISYEQYF. The CDR3 DNA is TGTGCCAGCAGCGCGGGGGACAGGATATCCTACGAGCAGTACTTC. V usage is TRBV9 and J usage is TRBJ2-7; TRBD1 matches 8 bases. V trimming: 3 bases; J trimming: 1 base; junction bases outside the gene matches: 6. Germline V gene sequence: CDR1 SGDLS, CDR2 YYNGEE. There are 15 residues in the CDR3. Full variable domain (missing parts from reference TRBV9 and TRBJ2-7): DSGVTQTPKHLITATGQRVTLRCSPRSGDLSVYWYQQSLDQGLQFLIQYYNGEERAKGNILERFSAQQFPDLHSELNLSSLELGDSALYFCASSAGDRISYEQYFGPGTRLTVT.

The J gene is TRBJ2-1, the V gene TRBV14, with a weak D call TRBD2 (5 bases). Deletions cut 0 bases from V and 6 bases from J, with 12 bases between. The CDR3 contains 15 residues. Germline loops: CDR1 SGHDN, CDR2 FVKESK. The CDR3 here is CASSQDLTRRNEQFF. The CDR3 nucleotides are TGTGCCAGCAGCCAAGATCTCACTAGACGCAATGAGCAGTTCTTC.

In this sample, this clonotype turned up a few times. This sequence joins TRBV6-5 and TRBJ2-5; a possible D gene is TRBD1 (6 bases). Germline values: CDR1 MNHEY, CDR2 SVGAGI. The CDR3 totals 14 residues. V was clipped by 4 bases and J by 5 bases, with 14 bases between them. CDR3: CASSSYRDLETQYF. The CDR3 nucleotides read TGTGCCAGCAGTTCCTACAGGGATTTGGAGACCCAGTACTTC.

This clonotype was observed many times. The chain links TRBV7-8 to TRBJ2-2, with 11 bases identical to TRBD2. V gave up 2 bases and J gave up 8 bases; unmatched junction bases: 10. Germline assignment: CDR1 SGHVS and CDR2 FQNEAQ. This CDR3 contains 17 residues. CDR3 coding DNA: TGTGCCAGCAGCTTAAGTCCAGTAGCGGGGGGGTCTGGGGAGCTGTTTTTT. This encodes CASSLSPVAGGSGELFF.

This clonotype was found many times. The chain has TRBV12-3 or TRBV12-4 and TRBJ2-5, with 9 bases fitting TRBD1. This CDR3 has 14 amino acids. The trim removed 5 bases at V and 5 bases at J, leaving 6 bases unmatched. CDR3 region: CASSPRDRAETQYF. For the CDR3, the DNA is TGTGCCAGCAGTCCCCGGGACAGGGCTGAGACCCAGTACTTC.

This chain joins TRBV27 and TRBJ2-3; 7 bases line up with TRBD1. Germline CDR1 MNHEY, CDR2 SMNVEV (reference sequence). This CDR3 region has 18 residues. The V gene end was trimmed by 5 bases and the J gene end by 3 bases; junction bases not matched to a gene: 17. CDR3 nucleotide sequence: TGTGCCAGCAGTGTTTTACCGATTCTAAGACAGGGAACAGATACGCAGTATTTT. Translation gives CASSVLPILRQGTDTQYF.

This clonotype was seen ten or more times. The V call is TRBV3-1, the J call TRBJ2-7, with unresolved D. Germline CDR1 LGHDT, CDR2 YNNKEL (reference sequence). The CDR3 has 12 amino acids. V lost 4 bases and J lost 4, with 8 bases in between. CDR3 residues: CASSRTRYEQYF. CDR3 nucleotides: TGTGCCAGCAGCCGGACCCGATACGAGCAGTACTTC.

This clonotype was found a few times. V and J are TRBV7-9 and TRBJ1-2; no definite D call. V was clipped by 3 bases and J by 8 bases, with 10 bases between them. This CDR3 spans 12 amino acids. Per the germline V gene, CDR1 is SEHNR and CDR2 is FQNEAQ (reference sequence). CDR3 sequence reads: CASSLSGYGYTF. As DNA, the CDR3 is TGTGCCAGCAGCTTGTCGGGGTACGGCTACACCTTC. The variable domain in full, with the rest retrieved from reference TRBV7-9 and TRBJ1-2, is DTGVSQNPRHKITKRGQNVTFRCDPISEHNRLYWYRQTLGQGPEFLTYFQNEAQLEKSRLLSDRFSAERPKGSFSTLEIQRTEQGDSAMYLCASSLSGYGYTFGSGTRLTVV.

This sequence joins TRBV20-1 and TRBJ1-6; D might be TRBD1 (5 bases). CDR1 is DFQATT and CDR2 is SNEGSKA in the germline V gene (reference sequence). The CDR3 contains 13 residues. V shed 4 bases and J shed 8 bases, with 12 bases lying between them. CDR3 in DNA: TGCAGTGCTACCTATTGGGGCGATTCACCCCTCCACTTT. It specifies CSATYWGDSPLHF.

The chain carries TRBV6-5 and TRBJ2-2; possible D gene TRBD1, 5 bases. Trimming took off 1 base at V and 6 bases at J, with 12 bases between the two ends. CDR1 MNHEY and CDR2 SVGAGI come from the germline V gene. The CDR3 spans 15 residues. CDR3 region: CASSYFGLGAGELFF. The CDR3 region has the DNA TGTGCCAGCAGTTACTTCGGGCTAGGGGCCGGGGAGCTGTTTTTT.

This clonotype has only a few counts. The chain uses TRBV7-9 and TRBJ2-7; 11 positions agree with TRBD1. The length of the CDR3 is 14 residues. Trimming took 4 bases from V and 4 from J; bases not matched to a gene: 3. CDR1 is SEHNR, CDR2 FQNEAQ, per germline (reference sequence). CDR3 bases: TGTGCCAGCAGCTCGTGGGACAGGGGGTACGAGCAGTACTTC. Translating it yields CASSSWDRGYEQYF.

The chain couples TRBV24-1 to TRBJ2-5; no definite D call. Per germline, CDR1 KGHDR and CDR2 SFDVKD. V was clipped by 5 bases and J by 5 bases, with 11 bases between them. This CDR3 has 13 amino acids. The chain's CDR3 is CATSADRWETQYF. The CDR3 bases are TGTGCCACCAGTGCGGACCGTTGGGAGACCCAGTACTTC.

This clonotype was seen many times. The rearrangement uses TRBV5-1 and TRBJ2-3, with D unresolved. Trimming took off 5 bases at V and 5 bases at J, with 21 bases between the two ends. This CDR3 comprises 16 residues. The germline V gene encodes CDR1 SGHRS and CDR2 YFSETQ. CDR3 in amino acids: CASRSTHWKPGDTQYF. In DNA, the CDR3 is TGCGCCAGCAGATCAACCCATTGGAAGCCTGGAGATACGCAGTATTTT.